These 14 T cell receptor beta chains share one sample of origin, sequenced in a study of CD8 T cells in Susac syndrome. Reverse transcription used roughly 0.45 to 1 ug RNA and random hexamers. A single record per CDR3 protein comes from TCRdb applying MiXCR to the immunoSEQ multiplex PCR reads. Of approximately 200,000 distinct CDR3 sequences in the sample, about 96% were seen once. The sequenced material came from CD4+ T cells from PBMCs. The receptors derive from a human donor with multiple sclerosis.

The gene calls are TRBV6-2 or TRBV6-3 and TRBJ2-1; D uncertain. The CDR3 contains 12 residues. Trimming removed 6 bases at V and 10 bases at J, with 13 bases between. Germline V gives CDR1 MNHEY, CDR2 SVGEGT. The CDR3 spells CASSRLQAEQFF. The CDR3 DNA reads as TGTGCCAGCAGCCGACTCCAGGCGGAGCAGTTCTTC.

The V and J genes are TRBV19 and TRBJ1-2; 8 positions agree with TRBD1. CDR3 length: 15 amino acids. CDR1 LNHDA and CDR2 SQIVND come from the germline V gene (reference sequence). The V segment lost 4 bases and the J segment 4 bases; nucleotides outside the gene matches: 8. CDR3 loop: CASSTRRDRPYGYTF. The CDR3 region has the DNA TGTGCCAGTAGTACCCGCCGGGACAGGCCCTATGGCTACACCTTC.

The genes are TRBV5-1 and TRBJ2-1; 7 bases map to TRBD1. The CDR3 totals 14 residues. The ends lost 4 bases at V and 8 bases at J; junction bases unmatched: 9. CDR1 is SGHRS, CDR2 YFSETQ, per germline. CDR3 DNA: TGCGCCAGCAGCCGACAGGGTCTAAAGGATGAGCAGTTCTTC. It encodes CASSRQGLKDEQFF.

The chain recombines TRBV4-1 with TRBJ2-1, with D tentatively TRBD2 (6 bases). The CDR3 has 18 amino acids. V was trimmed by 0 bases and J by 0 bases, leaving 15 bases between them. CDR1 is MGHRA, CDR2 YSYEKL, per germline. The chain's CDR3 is CASSQDSMRRGSYNEQFF. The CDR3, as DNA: TGCGCCAGCAGCCAAGATAGTATGCGGAGGGGCTCCTACAATGAGCAGTTCTTC.

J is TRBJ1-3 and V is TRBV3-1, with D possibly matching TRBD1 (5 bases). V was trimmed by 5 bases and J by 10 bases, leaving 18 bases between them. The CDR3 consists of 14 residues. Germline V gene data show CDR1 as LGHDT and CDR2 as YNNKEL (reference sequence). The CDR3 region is CASSGAAGIGTIYF. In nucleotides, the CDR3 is TGTGCCAGCAGCGGGGCAGCCGGTATCGGAACCATATATTTT.

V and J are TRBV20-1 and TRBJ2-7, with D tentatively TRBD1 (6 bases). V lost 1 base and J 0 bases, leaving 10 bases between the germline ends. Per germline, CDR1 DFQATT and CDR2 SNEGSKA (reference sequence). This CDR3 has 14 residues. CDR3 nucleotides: TGCAGTGCTAGAGTGGGCAGGGGCTCCTACGAGCAGTACTTC. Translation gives CSARVGRGSYEQYF.

The CDR3 coding sequence is TGTGCCAGCTCACAGAACAGGGACGAGCAGTACTTC. Translation gives CASSQNRDEQYF. V usage is TRBV18 and J usage is TRBJ2-7; maybe TRBD1 (6 bases). Germline lookup yields CDR1 KGHSH and CDR2 LQKENI. The V and J ends lost 4 bases and 5 bases respectively, with 9 bases between them. The CDR3 covers 12 residues.

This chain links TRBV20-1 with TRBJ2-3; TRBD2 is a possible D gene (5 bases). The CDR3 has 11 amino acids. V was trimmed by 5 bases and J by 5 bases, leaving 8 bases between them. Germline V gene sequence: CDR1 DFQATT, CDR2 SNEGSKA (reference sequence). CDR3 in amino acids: CSAWAGDTQYF. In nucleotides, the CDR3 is TGCAGTGCTTGGGCGGGAGATACGCAGTATTTT.

CDR3 sequence (DNA): TGCAGTGCTAGAGATCCAAGAACTAGCGGGTCAGTCACAGATACGCAGTATTTT. Its protein is CSARDPRTSGSVTDTQYF. This chain uses TRBV20-1 with TRBJ2-3; 9 bases are shared with TRBD2. Germline CDR1 reads DFQATT; CDR2 reads SNEGSKA (reference sequence). CDR3 length: 18 residues. V lost 0 bases to trimming and J lost 2 bases; unmatched junction nucleotides: 12.

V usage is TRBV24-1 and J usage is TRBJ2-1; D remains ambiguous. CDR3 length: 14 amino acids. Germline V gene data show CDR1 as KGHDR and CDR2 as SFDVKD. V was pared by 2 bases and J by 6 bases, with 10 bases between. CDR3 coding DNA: TGTGCCACCAGTGATTCGCAGACTTTCAATGAGCAGTTCTTC. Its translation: CATSDSQTFNEQFF.

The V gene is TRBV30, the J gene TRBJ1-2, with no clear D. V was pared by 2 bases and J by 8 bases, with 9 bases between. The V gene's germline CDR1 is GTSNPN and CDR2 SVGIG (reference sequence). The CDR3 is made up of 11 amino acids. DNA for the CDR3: TGTGCCTGGAGTTCCTCGGGGGGCTACACCTTC. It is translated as CAWSSSGGYTF.

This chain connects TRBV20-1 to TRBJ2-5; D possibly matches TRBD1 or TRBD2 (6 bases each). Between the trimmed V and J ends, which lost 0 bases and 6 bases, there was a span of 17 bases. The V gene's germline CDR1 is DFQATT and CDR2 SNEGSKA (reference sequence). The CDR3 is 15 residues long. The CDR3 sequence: CSARDLQGGSKTQYF. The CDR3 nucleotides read TGCAGTGCTAGAGATTTACAGGGAGGTTCTAAGACCCAGTACTTC.

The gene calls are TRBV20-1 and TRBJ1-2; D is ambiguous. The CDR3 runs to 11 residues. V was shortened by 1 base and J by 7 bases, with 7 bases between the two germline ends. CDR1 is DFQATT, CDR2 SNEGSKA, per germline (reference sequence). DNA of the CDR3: TGCAGTGCTAGAGGCGGGAGTGGCTACACCTTC. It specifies CSARGGSGYTF.

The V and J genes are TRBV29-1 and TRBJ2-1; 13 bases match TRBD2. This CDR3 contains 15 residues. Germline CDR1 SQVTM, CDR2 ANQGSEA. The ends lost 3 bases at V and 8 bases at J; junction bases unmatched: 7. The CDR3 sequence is CSVDSPGLAGHEQFF. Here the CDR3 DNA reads TGCAGCGTTGATTCACCGGGACTAGCGGGACATGAGCAGTTCTTC.